These 6 T cell receptor beta chains share one sample of origin, sequenced in a study of OX40 agonist ivuxolimab in advanced cancers. The table came from immunoSEQ multiplex PCR; TCRdb's copy has only in-frame clones and leaves some out. The sample lists about 69,000 clones, almost 90% occurring once. The specimen was CD4+ or CD8+ T cells sorted from blood, collected in a trial of the OX40 agonist ivuxolimab. The receptors were gathered from an adult with an advanced solid tumor such as melanoma, head and neck, liver or kidney cancer.

The chain combines TRBV28 with TRBJ2-3; D ambiguous. This CDR3 has 12 amino acids. Germline CDR1 and CDR2: MDHEN and SYDVKM. Trimming pared 7 bases from V and 6 bases from J, leaving 11 bases between. CDR3 bases: TGTGCCAGCACCCCCAGAGGCGATACGCAGTATTTT. It specifies CASTPRGDTQYF.

The chain recombines TRBV28 with TRBJ2-7, with 11 bases aligning to TRBD2. CDR1 is MDHEN and CDR2 is SYDVKM in the germline V gene. V was clipped by 6 bases and J by 3 bases; unmatched bases: 10. The CDR3 contains 16 residues. CDR3 in amino acids: CASSRSGTSGNYEQYF. DNA for the CDR3: TGTGCCAGCAGCAGATCTGGGACTAGCGGAAACTACGAGCAGTACTTC.

Written as DNA, the CDR3 is TGTGCCAGCACAAGACACGGAATCAACTACGAGCAGTACTTC. As protein: CASTRHGINYEQYF. The chain has TRBV6-1 and TRBJ2-7; D unresolved. There are 14 residues in the CDR3. Germline V CDR1 and CDR2: MNHNS, SASEGT. Trimming shortened V by 7 bases and J by 3 bases, and 16 bases separated the two germline ends.

In this sample, this clone turned up a few times. The chain has TRBV19 and TRBJ1-1; unclear D gene. The V end lost 0 bases, the J end lost 0 bases, and 11 bases lay between the germline ends. Germline loops: CDR1 LNHDA, CDR2 SQIVND (reference sequence). The CDR3 runs 16 residues. CDR3 coding DNA: TGTGCCAGTAGTATAGACCATGGTCGGCTGAACACTGAAGCTTTCTTT. This translates into CASSIDHGRLNTEAFF.

This clone was seen a few times. The CDR3 loop is CASSKVGQGLQPQHF. Here the CDR3 DNA reads TGTGCCAGCTCAAAGGTCGGACAGGGACTCCAGCCCCAGCATTTT. This chain connects TRBV18 to TRBJ1-5; 8 bases agree with TRBD1. Per the germline V gene, CDR1 is KGHSH and CDR2 is LQKENI. There are 15 residues in the CDR3. With V trimmed by 5 bases and J by 7 bases, 10 bases remained unmatched.

The table lists this clone with a count of one. The chain joins TRBV10-3 to TRBJ2-1; D tentatively fits TRBD1 or TRBD2 (5 bases each). The CDR3 loop spans 14 amino acids. Trimming took off 2 bases at V and 9 bases at J, with 14 bases between the two ends. CDR1 is ENHRY, CDR2 SYGVKD, per germline. DNA of the CDR3: TGTGCCATCAGTGAGGTTCTCGGGGCAACTGAGCAGTTCTTC. It encodes CAISEVLGATEQFF.